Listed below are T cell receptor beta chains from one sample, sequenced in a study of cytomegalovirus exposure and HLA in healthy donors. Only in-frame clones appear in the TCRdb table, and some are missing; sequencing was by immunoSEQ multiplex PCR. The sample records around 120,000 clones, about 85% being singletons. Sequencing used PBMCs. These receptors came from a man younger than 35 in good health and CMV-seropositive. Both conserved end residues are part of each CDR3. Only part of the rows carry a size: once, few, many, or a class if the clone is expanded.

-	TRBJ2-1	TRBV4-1	CASSQQSGSYNEQFF
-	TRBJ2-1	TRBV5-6	CASSTGLQWEQFF
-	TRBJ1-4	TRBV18	CASSPLQASTNEKLFF
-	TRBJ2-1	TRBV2	CASSYQGPAYNEQFF
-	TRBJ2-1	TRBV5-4	CASSGNVAKNEQFF
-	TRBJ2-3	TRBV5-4	CASSPTSGAADTQYF
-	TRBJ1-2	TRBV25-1	CASKTGDYGYTF
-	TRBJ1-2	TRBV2	CASKPTGNYGYTF
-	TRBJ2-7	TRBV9	CASSGDQDRVTSEQYF
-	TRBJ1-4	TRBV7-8	CASSRQQNEKLFF
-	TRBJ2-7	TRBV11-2	CASSLEPGQGIYEQYF
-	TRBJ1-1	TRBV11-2	CASSLDRGRDRMSTEAFF
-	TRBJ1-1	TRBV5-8	CASSADMETEAFF
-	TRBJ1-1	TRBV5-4	CASMKQGAEAFF
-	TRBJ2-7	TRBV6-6	CASSYPGSYEQYF
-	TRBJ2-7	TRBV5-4	CASSTQDRGYEQYF
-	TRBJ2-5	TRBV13	CASSPGLAGALETQYF
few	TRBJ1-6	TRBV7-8	CASSLVQPPLHF
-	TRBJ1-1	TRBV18	CASSPGVGVTEAFF
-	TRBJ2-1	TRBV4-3	CASSQVSAFERDRANIEQFF
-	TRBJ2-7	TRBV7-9	CASSPPTSYEQYF
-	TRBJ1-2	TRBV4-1	CASSQVSGINYGYTF
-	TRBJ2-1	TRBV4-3	CASSQDPRRGEQFF
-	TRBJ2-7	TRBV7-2	CASSLGRQTYEQYF
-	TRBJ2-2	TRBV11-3	CASSPRRGTNTGELFF
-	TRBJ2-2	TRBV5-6	CASSRGQGRTGELFF
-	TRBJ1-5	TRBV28	CASRTGGGWQPQHF
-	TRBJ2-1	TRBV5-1	CASSFDTDNEQFF
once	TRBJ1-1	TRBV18	CASLPTVNTEAFF
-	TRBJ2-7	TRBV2	CASSALRDEQYF
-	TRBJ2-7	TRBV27	CASSFGTGFYEQYF
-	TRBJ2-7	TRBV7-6	CASSLAYGALYEQYF
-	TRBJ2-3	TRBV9	CASSVRQGGTDTQYF
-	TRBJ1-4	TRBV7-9	CASSPGPHATNEKLFF
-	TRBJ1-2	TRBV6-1	CASSEGASSSYGYTF
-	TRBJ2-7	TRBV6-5	CASALQGSSYEQYF
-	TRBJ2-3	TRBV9	CASSVVGGNTDTQYF
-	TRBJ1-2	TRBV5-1	CASSSAVDSFYGYTF
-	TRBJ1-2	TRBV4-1	CASSQDDSPYTF
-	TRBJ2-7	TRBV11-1	CASSPGQGTPRQYF
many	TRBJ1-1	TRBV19	CASSREDRGQMNTEAFF
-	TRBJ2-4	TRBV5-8	CASSSILQGAGGNIQYF
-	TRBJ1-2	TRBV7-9	CASSPPGGDNYGYTF
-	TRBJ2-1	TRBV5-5	CASSRGQGTEQFF
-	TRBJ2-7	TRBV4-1	CASSQPGQTDYEQYF
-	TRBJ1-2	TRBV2	CASSGGSYGYTF
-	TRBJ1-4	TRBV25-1	CASSDASRAGRYEKLFF
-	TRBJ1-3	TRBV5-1	CASSQEGTGVGNTIYF
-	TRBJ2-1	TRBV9	CASSVGGQGALGQFF
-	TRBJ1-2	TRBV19	CASTEAGLDYGYTF
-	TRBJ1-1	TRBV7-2	CASSFSGRLPEAFF